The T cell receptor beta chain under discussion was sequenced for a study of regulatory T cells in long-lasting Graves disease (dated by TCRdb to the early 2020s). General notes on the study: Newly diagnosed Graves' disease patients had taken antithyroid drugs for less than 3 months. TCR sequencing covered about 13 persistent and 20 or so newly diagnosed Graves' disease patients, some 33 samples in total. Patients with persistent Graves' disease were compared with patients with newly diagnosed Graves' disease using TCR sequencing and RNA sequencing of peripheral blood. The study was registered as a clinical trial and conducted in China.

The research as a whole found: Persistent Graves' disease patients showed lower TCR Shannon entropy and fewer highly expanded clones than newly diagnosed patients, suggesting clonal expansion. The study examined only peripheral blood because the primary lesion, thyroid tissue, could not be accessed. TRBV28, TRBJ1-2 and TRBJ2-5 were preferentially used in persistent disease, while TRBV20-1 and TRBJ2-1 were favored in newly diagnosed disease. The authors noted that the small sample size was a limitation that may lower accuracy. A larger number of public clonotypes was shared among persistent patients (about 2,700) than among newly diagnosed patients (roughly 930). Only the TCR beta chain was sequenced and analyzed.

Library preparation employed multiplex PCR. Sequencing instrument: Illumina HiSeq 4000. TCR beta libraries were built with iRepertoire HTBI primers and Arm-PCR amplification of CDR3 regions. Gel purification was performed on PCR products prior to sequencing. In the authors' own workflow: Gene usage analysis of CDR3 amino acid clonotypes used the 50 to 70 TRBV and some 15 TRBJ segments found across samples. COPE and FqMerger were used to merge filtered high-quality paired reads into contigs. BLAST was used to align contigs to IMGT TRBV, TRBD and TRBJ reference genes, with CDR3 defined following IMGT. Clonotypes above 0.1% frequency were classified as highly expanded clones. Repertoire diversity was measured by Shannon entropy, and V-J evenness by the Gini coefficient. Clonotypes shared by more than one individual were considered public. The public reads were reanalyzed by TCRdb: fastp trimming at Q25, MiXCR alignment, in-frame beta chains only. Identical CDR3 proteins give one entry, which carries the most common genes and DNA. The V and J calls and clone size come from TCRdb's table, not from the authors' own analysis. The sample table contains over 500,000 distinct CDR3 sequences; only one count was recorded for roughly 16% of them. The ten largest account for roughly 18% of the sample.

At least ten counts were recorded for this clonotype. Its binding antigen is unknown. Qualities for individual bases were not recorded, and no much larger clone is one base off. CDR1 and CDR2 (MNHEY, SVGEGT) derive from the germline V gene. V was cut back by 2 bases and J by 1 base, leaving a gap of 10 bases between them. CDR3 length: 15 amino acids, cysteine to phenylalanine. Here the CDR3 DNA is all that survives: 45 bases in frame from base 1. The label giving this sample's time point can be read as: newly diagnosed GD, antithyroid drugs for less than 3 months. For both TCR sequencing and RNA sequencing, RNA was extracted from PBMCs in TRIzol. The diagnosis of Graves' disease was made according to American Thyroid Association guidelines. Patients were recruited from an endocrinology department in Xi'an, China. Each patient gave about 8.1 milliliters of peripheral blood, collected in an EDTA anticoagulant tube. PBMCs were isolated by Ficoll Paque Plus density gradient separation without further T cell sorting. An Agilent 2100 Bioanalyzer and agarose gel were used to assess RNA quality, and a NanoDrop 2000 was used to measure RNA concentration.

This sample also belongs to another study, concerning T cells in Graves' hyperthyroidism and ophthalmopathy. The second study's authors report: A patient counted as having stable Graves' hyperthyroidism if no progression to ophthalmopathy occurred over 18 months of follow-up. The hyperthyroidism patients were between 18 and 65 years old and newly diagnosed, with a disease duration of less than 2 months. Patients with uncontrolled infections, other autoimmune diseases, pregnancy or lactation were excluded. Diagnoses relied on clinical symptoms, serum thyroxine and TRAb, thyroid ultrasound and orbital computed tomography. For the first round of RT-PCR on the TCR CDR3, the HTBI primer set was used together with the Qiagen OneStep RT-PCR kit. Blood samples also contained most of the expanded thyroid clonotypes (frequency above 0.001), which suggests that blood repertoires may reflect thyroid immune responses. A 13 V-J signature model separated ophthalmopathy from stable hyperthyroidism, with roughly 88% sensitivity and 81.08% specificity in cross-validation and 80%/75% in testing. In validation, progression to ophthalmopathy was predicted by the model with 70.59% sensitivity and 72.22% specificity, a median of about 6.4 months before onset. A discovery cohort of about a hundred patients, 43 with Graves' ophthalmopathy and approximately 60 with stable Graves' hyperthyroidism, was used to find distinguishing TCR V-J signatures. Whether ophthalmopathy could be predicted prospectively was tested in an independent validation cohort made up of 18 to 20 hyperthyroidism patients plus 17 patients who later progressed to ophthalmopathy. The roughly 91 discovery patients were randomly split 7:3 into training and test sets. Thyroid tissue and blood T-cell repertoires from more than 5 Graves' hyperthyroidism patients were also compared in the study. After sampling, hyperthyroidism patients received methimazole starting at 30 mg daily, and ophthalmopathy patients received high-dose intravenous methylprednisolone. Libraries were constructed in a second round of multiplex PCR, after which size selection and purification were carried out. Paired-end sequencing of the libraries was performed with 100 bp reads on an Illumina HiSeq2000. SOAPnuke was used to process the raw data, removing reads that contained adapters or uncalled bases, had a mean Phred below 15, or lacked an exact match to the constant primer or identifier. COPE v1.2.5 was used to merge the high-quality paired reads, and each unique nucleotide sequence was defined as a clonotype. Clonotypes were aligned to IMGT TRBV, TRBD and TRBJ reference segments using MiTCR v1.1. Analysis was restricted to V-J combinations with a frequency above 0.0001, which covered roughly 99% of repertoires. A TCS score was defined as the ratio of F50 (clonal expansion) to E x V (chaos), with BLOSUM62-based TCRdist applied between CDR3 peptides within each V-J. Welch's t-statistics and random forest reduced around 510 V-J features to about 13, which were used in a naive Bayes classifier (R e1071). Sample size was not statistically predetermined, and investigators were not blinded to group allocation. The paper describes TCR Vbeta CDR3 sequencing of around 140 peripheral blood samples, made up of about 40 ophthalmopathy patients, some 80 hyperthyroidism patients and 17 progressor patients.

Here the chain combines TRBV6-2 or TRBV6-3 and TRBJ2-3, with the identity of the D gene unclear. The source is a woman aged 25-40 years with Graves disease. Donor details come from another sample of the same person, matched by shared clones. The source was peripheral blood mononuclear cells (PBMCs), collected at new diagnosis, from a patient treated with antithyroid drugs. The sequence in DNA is TGTGCCAGCAGTTACATGCCGGACCGCACAGATACGCAGTATTTT. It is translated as CASSYMPDRTDTQYF.